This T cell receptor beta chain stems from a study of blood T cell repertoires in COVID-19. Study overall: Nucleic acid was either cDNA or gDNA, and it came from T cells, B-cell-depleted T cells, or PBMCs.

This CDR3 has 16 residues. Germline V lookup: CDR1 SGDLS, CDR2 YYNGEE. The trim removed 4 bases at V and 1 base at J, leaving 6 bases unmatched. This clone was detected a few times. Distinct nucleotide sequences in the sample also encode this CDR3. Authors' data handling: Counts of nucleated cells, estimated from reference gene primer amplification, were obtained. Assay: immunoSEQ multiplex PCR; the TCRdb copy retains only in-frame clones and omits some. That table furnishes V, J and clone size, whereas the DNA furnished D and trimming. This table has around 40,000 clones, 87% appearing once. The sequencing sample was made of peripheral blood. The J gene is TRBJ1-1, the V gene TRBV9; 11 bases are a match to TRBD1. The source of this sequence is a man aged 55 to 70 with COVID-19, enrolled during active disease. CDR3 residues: CASSPGTGGENTEAFF. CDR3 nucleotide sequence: TGTGCCAGCAGCCCCGGGACAGGGGGAGAGAACACTGAAGCTTTCTTT. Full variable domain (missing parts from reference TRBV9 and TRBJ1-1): DSGVTQTPKHLITATGQRVTLRCSPRSGDLSVYWYQQSLDQGLQFLIQYYNGEERAKGNILERFSAQQFPDLHSELNLSSLELGDSALYFCASSPGTGGENTEAFFGQGTRLTVV.